The 28 T cell receptor beta chains below were found in one sample sequenced in a study of Graves' ophthalmopathy and Graves' hyperthyroidism. Investigators amplified TCR beta CDR3 regions from RNA transcripts. First-round RT-PCR used HTBI primers; second-round multiplex PCR followed. TCRdb ran MiXCR on the multiplex PCR reads and lists one entry per CDR3 protein. Seen here are more than 550,000 distinct CDR3 sequences, 35% to 50% observed once, and the top ten hold more than 2.5%. Sample: peripheral blood. These receptors were taken from an adult man with Graves' ophthalmopathy.

A word on this clonotype: It is likely a read error, because the conserved phenylalanine at the end of the CDR3 is missing. This chain connects TRBV12-3 or TRBV12-4 to TRBJ2-5, with D perhaps TRBD2 (5 bases). V was cut by 1 base and J by 0 bases, with 9 bases left in between. CDR3 length equals 15 residues. CDR3 residues: CASSLEAGDQETQYS. The CDR3 DNA reads TGTGCCAGCAGTTTAGAAGCCGGGGACCAAGAGACCCAGTACTCC.

This chain connects TRBV30 to TRBJ2-7; D gene uncertain. Trimming stripped 3 bases from V and 7 bases from J, with 10 bases between. Looked up from germline, CDR1 is GTSNPN and CDR2 is SVGIG (reference sequence). CDR3 length: 11 amino acids. CDR3 nucleotides: TGTGCCTGGAGCGAACGAGGAGAGCAGTACTTC. This gives the protein CAWSERGEQYF. Complete variable domain (other parts from reference TRBV30 and TRBJ2-7): SQTIHQWPATLVQPVGSPLSLECTVEGTSNPNLYWYRQAAGRGLQLLFYSVGIGQISSEVPQNLSASRPQDRQFILSSKKLLLSDSGFYLCAWSERGEQYFGPGTRLTVT.

Concerning this clonotype: One junction end disagrees with the germline gene, perhaps due to a read error. The chain combines TRBV7-3 with TRBJ2-5; 10 positions match TRBD1. CDR1 SGHTA and CDR2 FQGTGA come from the germline V gene. The CDR3 extends over 14 amino acids. CDR3 loop: CASSSLDRGPGRDF. The CDR3 DNA reads TGTGCCAGCAGCTCCCTCGACAGGGGGCCGGGACGCGACTTC. Filled out from reference TRBV7-3 and TRBJ2-5, the complete variable domain reads GAGVSQTPSNKVTEKGKYVELRCDPISGHTALYWYRQSLGQGPEFLIYFQGTGAADDSGLPNDRFFAVRPEGSVSTLKIQRTERGDSAVYLCASSSLDRGPGRDFGPGTRLLVL.

The table lists this clonotype with a count of one. This chain joins TRBV19 and TRBJ2-1, with TRBD1 matching over 9 bases. Germline CDR1 LNHDA, CDR2 SQIVND (reference sequence). This CDR3 comprises 14 residues. V shed 6 bases, J shed 6 bases, and the junction held 6 bases outside the gene matches. For the CDR3, the DNA is TGTGCCAGTAGGCCGGGACAGGGCGGCAATGAGCAGTTCTTC. Translated: CASRPGQGGNEQFF.

In its sample, this clonotype was seen many times. The chain couples TRBV7-2 to TRBJ2-7; D may be TRBD1 or TRBD2 (6 bases each). Germline-derived CDR1 and CDR2 are SGHTA and FQGNSA. The CDR3 totals 14 residues. V was clipped by 1 base and J by 7 bases, with 14 bases between them. CDR3 protein: CASSLGGEQGEQYF. CDR3 in DNA: TGTGCCAGCAGCTTAGGGGGGGAACAGGGAGAGCAGTACTTC. Filled out from reference TRBV7-2 and TRBJ2-7, the complete variable domain reads GAGVSQSPSNKVTEKGKDVELRCDPISGHTALYWYRQSLGQGLEFLIYFQGNSAPDKSGLPSDRFSAERTGGSVSTLTIQRTQQEDSAVYLCASSLGGEQGEQYFGPGTRLTVT.

In DNA form, the CDR3 reads TGTGCCAGCAGTCTACAGGGACCTAGCAATCAGCCCCAGCATTTT. Amino acid sequence: CASSLQGPSNQPQHF. The chain uses TRBV2 and TRBJ1-5; D perhaps matches TRBD1 (6 bases). The germline CDR1 and CDR2 sequences are SNHLY and FYNNEI. V was cut by 5 bases and J by 0 bases, with 11 bases left in between. The CDR3 spans 15 residues.

V usage is TRBV5-5 and J usage is TRBJ2-7; 10 bases line up with TRBD2. Germline V gene sequence: CDR1 SGHKS, CDR2 YYEKEE (reference sequence). The CDR3 loop spans 14 amino acids. V shed 4 bases and J 5 bases; nucleotides not matched to a gene: 6. The CDR3 sequence is CASSHTSGVNEQYF. The CDR3 DNA is TGTGCCAGCAGCCATACTAGCGGGGTAAACGAGCAGTACTTC. Variable domain in full (rest from reference TRBV5-5 and TRBJ2-7): DAGVTQSPTHLIKTRGQQVTLRCSPISGHKSVSWYQQVLGQGPQFIFQYYEKEERGRGNFPDRFSARQFPNYSSELNVNALLLGDSALYLCASSHTSGVNEQYFGPGTRLTVT.

Points on this clonotype: A much larger clone lies one base from this, so it may be a read error. This chain links TRBV13 with TRBJ1-4; 7 bases are shared with TRBD1. Germline CDR1 PRHDT, CDR2 FYEKMQ (reference sequence). The CDR3 loop spans 16 amino acids. As DNA, the CDR3 is TGTGCCAGCAGTTACCCAGGGACAGCCGAAAGGGAAAAACTGGTTTTT. Its translation is CASSYPGTAEREKLVF.

Note on this clonotype: Germline is not matched at one junction end, which may reflect a read error. The genes are TRBV25-1 and TRBJ2-1; a possible D gene is TRBD2 (5 bases). The CDR3 loop spans 13 amino acids. From germline, CDR1 is MGHDK and CDR2 SYGVNS. CDR3 sequence: CATSDRDYNEQFF. The CDR3 nucleotides are TGTGCCACCAGTGACCGGGACTACAATGAGCAGTTCTTC.

At least ten counts were recorded for this clonotype. The chain links TRBV20-1 to TRBJ2-7; possibly TRBD1 for D (5 bases). The CDR3 runs 13 residues. Deletions cut 6 bases from V and 2 bases from J, with 14 bases between. Germline V gives CDR1 DFQATT, CDR2 SNEGSKA (reference sequence). CDR3 loop: CSALRGRTYEQYF. The CDR3 DNA is TGCAGTGCCCTTAGGGGCAGAACCTACGAGCAGTACTTC.

V gene TRBV10-3 combines with J gene TRBJ2-7; D unclear. The CDR3 has 13 residues. V dropped 10 bases and J dropped 2 bases, with 15 bases sitting between them. Germline lookup yields CDR1 ENHRY and CDR2 SYGVKD. The CDR3 is CATLDLRPYEQYF. CDR3 nucleotide sequence: TGTGCCACCCTCGATCTGCGGCCCTACGAGCAGTACTTC.

In regard to this clonotype: A much larger clone differs by one base, so this may be a read error. V usage is TRBV5-1 and J usage is TRBJ1-1; D is unclear. CDR3 length: 14 residues. Trimming cost V 4 bases and J 4 bases, with 14 bases left between them. Germline V gives CDR1 SGHRS, CDR2 YFSETQ. CDR3 amino acids: CASSVTEMSTEAFF. CDR3 DNA: TGCGCCAGCAGCGTGACGGAGATGAGCACTGAAGCTTTCTTT.

This rearrangement joins TRBV5-1 to TRBJ1-4, with D unresolved. V was cut by 0 bases and J by 0 bases, with 6 bases left in between. This CDR3 contains 15 residues. Per the germline V gene, CDR1 is SGHRS and CDR2 is YFSETQ. CDR3: CASSLGSATNEKLFF. The CDR3 DNA reads as TGCGCCAGCAGCTTGGGGAGTGCAACTAATGAAAAACTGTTTTTT.

This clonotype was seen more than once but under ten times. The rearrangement uses TRBV18 and TRBJ1-4; 7 bases are a match to TRBD1. This CDR3 spans 14 amino acids. Germline V gene data show CDR1 as KGHSH and CDR2 as LQKENI. V was clipped by 3 bases and J by 5 bases; unmatched bases: 3. CDR3 nucleotides: TGTGCCAGCTCACCGGGACAGCAGAATGAAAAACTGTTTTTT. Translating it yields CASSPGQQNEKLFF.

The chain joins TRBV12-5 to TRBJ2-7, with D maybe TRBD2 (7 bases). The CDR3 contains 17 residues. Germline V lookup: CDR1 LGHNT, CDR2 FRNRAP. V lost 7 bases to trimming and J lost 0 bases, with 22 bases between them. The CDR3 DNA reads TGTGCTAGTGCCGACCTAGGGGGGGCCCACCTCTCCTACGAGCAGTACTTC. Translation: CASADLGGAHLSYEQYF.

V usage is TRBV20-1 and J usage is TRBJ2-5, with 11 positions matching TRBD1. Germline V gene sequence: CDR1 DFQATT, CDR2 SNEGSKA (reference sequence). The ends lost 0 bases at V and 4 bases at J; junction bases unmatched: 7. CDR3 size: 16 residues. The CDR3 loop reads CSARDEGQGAGETQYF. CDR3 nucleotide sequence: TGCAGTGCTAGAGATGAAGGACAGGGGGCAGGAGAGACCCAGTACTTC.

This clonotype occurred many times. The rearrangement links TRBV7-3 to TRBJ2-5; TRBD2 matches 8 bases. Germline CDR1 is SGHTA and CDR2 is FQGTGA. Unmatched junction bases numbered 12, after V lost 5 bases and J lost 1 base. The CDR3 extends over 17 amino acids. DNA of the CDR3: TGTGCCAGCAGCCTGCGGGGGAAGCGGGGGTCCCAAGAGACCCAGTACTTC. Translating gives CASSLRGKRGSQETQYF.

This clonotype was seen only a few times. V usage is TRBV3-1 and J usage is TRBJ1-1; D might be TRBD1 (6 bases). V was pared by 5 bases and J by 2 bases, with 15 bases between. CDR3 length: 15 residues. CDR1 LGHDT and CDR2 YNNKEL come from the germline V gene (reference sequence). This chain's CDR3 is CASSMLRTANTEAFF. The CDR3 region has the DNA TGTGCCAGCAGCATGCTCCGGACAGCCAACACTGAAGCTTTCTTT. Using reference TRBV3-1 and TRBJ1-1 for the parts outside the CDR3, the full variable domain is DTAVSQTPKYLVTQMGNDKSIKCEQNLGHDTMYWYKQDSKKFLKIMFSYNNKELIINETVPNRFSPKSPDKAHLNLHINSLELGDSAVYFCASSMLRTANTEAFFGQGTRLTVV.

To note about this clonotype: The junction departs from germline at one end; a sequencing error may be responsible. This rearrangement joins TRBV5-6 to TRBJ2-7; 10 nucleotides line up with TRBD1. CDR3 length: 15 residues. The germline gives CDR1 SGHDT, CDR2 YYEEEE. Written as DNA, the CDR3 is TGTGCCAGCAGCTTGGTGACAGGGGGCGGTTACGAGCAGGACTTC. As protein: CASSLVTGGGYEQDF.

This clonotype was observed at least ten times. A junction end diverges from the germline sequence, so it may reflect a read error. The chain has TRBV10-3 and TRBJ1-5; D is perhaps TRBD1 (6 bases). CDR1 and CDR2 (germline): ENHRY, SYGVKD. CDR3 size: 15 residues. The CDR3 here is CASSEAGQTNQPQHF. CDR3 DNA: TGTGCCAGCAGTGAAGCAGGACAGACCAATCAGCCCCAGCATTTT.

The rearrangement links TRBV6-5 to TRBJ1-2; D is uncertain. This CDR3 is built from 14 residues. Trimming shortened V by 1 base and J by 4 bases, and 10 bases separated the two germline ends. Germline V lookup: CDR1 MNHEY, CDR2 SVGAGI. In nucleotides, the CDR3 is TGTGCCAGCAGTTACTTCCGCAACGGCTATGGCTACACCTTC. Protein sequence: CASSYFRNGYGYTF.

The chain recombines TRBV7-9 with TRBJ1-2, with 10 bases matching TRBD1. CDR1 and CDR2 (germline): SEHNR, FQNEAQ (reference sequence). V lost 6 bases and J lost 8; bases outside the gene matches: 12. The CDR3 runs to 15 residues. As DNA, the CDR3 is TGTGCCAGCAGTTCGCCGGGACAGGGGAGGGAAGGCTACACCTTC. Translated: CASSSPGQGREGYTF.

This clonotype was picked up many times. The V call is TRBV9, the J call TRBJ1-5; D not certain. The CDR3 loop spans 14 amino acids. Germline V gene sequence: CDR1 SGDLS, CDR2 YYNGEE. V gave up 0 bases and J gave up 2 bases, with 6 bases separating them. CDR3 amino acids: CASSVGGGNQPQHF. CDR3 bases: TGTGCCAGCAGCGTAGGCGGGGGCAATCAGCCCCAGCATTTT.

This clonotype was found many times. The chain employs TRBV24-1 and TRBJ1-5; no reliable D call. This CDR3 is built from 14 residues. CDR1 KGHDR and CDR2 SFDVKD come from the germline V gene. V gave up 5 bases and J gave up 4 bases, with 11 bases separating them. The DNA for the CDR3 is TGTGCCACCAGTGCTCCAGACTTTAATCAGCCCCAGCATTTT. Its protein is CATSAPDFNQPQHF.

Note on this clonotype: Possible read error: a much larger clone is one base away. The gene calls are TRBV10-3 and TRBJ1-4; D is ambiguous. The CDR3 has 10 residues. Looked up from germline, CDR1 is ENHRY and CDR2 is SYGVKD. CDR3 region: CARSYSKMVF. The CDR3 bases are TGTGCCAGGAGTTACTCGAAAATGGTTTTT.

This clonotype was observed at least ten times. The CDR3 loop is CASRGILNTEAFF. CDR3 coding DNA: TGTGCCAGCAGGGGTATTTTGAACACTGAAGCTTTCTTT. The chain uses TRBV9 and TRBJ1-1, with D unresolved. V was pared by 5 bases and J by 0 bases, with 8 bases between. The CDR3 has 13 residues. The V gene's germline CDR1 is SGDLS and CDR2 YYNGEE.

The chain couples TRBV20-1 to TRBJ2-7; 7 bases are a match to TRBD2. Germline V gene sequence: CDR1 DFQATT, CDR2 SNEGSKA (reference sequence). Trimming cost V 0 bases and J 7 bases; bases outside gene matches: 9. CDR3 length: 14 residues. The CDR3 protein is CSARDRRREREQYF. The CDR3 DNA reads as TGCAGTGCTAGAGATCGGCGGCGGGAGAGGGAGCAGTACTTC.

This sequence joins TRBV5-5 and TRBJ2-3, with TRBD2 matching over 7 bases. Germline V CDR1 and CDR2: SGHKS, YYEKEE (reference sequence). Trimming took 0 bases from V and 0 from J; bases not matched to a gene: 4. The CDR3 loop spans 16 amino acids. CDR3 region: CASSLDLAESTDTQYF. The CDR3 DNA is TGTGCCAGCAGCTTGGACCTAGCGGAAAGCACAGATACGCAGTATTTT.